Here is one TCR beta chain with its context. This specimen comes from a study of blood T cell repertoires in COVID-19. Study background: Italy, Spain and the United States were the sources of the convalescent and acute COVID-19 samples.

The CDR3 runs 15 residues. CDR1 is SGHNT and CDR2 is YYREEE in the germline V gene (reference sequence). Trimming took 1 base from V and 5 from J; bases not matched to a gene: 7. Sequencing was performed with immunoSEQ multiplex PCR; in TCRdb, only in-frame clones are kept and a portion is missing. The sample consists of some 230,000 clones, about four fifths of them appearing once. The rearrangement links TRBV5-4 to TRBJ1-1, with 8 bases that match TRBD1. Sequences were obtained from peripheral blood. This TCR was recovered from a woman aged 30 to 39 who had recovered from COVID-19. In DNA form, the CDR3 reads TGTGCCAGCAGCTTGTTGTCAGGGGGCAATACTGAAGCTTTCTTT. Its protein product is CASSLLSGGNTEAFF.